This is a list of T cell receptor beta chains from one sample in a study of Ad26.COV2.S vaccination and SARS-CoV-2 variants. Some clones are missing from TCRdb's copy, which holds only in-frame ones; the method was immunoSEQ multiplex PCR. The sample shows approximately 300,000 clones, around 83% of them seen only once. Sequencing was performed on peripheral blood, taken in a trial of Ad26.COV2.S vaccine versus placebo. The receptors derive from a person aged 18 to 65 who received the Ad26.COV2.S COVID-19 vaccine or a placebo. CDR3s include the opening cysteine and the closing phenylalanine or tryptophan. D genes are given only for firm matches. Only part of the rows carry a size: once, few, many, or a class if the clone is expanded.

cdr3_aa	cdr3_nt	d_call	v_call	j_call	clone_size
CAWNPGDRANTEAFF	TGTGCCTGGAACCCCGGGGACCGGGCGAACACTGAAGCTTTCTTT	.	TRBV30	TRBJ1-1	.
CASSLGSNQPQHF	TGCGCCAGCAGCTTGGGGAGCAATCAGCCCCAGCATTTT	.	TRBV5-1	TRBJ1-5	.
CASSHRDTFNEQFF	TGTGCCAGCAGCCATAGAGACACGTTCAATGAGCAGTTCTTC	.	TRBV4-2	TRBJ2-1	.
CASSQGDGGPDTGELFF	TGTGCCAGCAGCCAAGGGGACGGGGGGCCCGACACCGGGGAGCTGTTTTTT	.	TRBV3-1/TRBV3-2	TRBJ2-2	.
CASSLEVQGELFF	TGTGCCAGCAGCCTAGAGGTCCAAGGGGAGCTGTTTTTT	.	TRBV6-4	TRBJ2-2	.
CASSLAGGRSDTQYF	TGCGCCAGCAGCTTGGCTGGGGGCAGATCAGATACGCAGTATTTT	.	TRBV5-1	TRBJ2-3	.
CASSRSALAGGQETQYF	TGTGCCAGCAGCCGTTCAGCCCTAGCGGGGGGGCAAGAGACCCAGTACTTC	TRBD2	TRBV7-2	TRBJ2-5	once
CASSSRLAGGQETQYF	TGTGCCAGCAGTTCCCGACTAGCGGGGGGACAAGAGACCCAGTACTTC	TRBD2	TRBV6-5	TRBJ2-5	once
CASSYSTGGGAFKETQYF	TGTGCCAGCAGTTATTCGACGGGCGGGGGGGCCTTTAAAGAGACCCAGTACTTC	TRBD2	TRBV6-2/TRBV6-3	TRBJ2-5	.
CAWSVIRGTYEQYF	TGTGCCTGGAGTGTAATAAGGGGGACCTACGAGCAGTACTTC	.	TRBV30	TRBJ2-7	.
CAWTADLSGTEAFF	TGTGCCTGGACCGCAGACTTATCTGGGACTGAAGCTTTCTTT	.	TRBV30	TRBJ1-1	.
CASSHPGGQETQYF	TGTGCCAGCAGCCATCCAGGGGGGCAAGAGACCCAGTACTTC	.	TRBV6-6	TRBJ2-5	.
CSVEGGAEDGYTF	TGCAGCGTTGAGGGGGGGGCCGAAGATGGCTACACCTTC	.	TRBV29-1	TRBJ1-2	.
CASSQDPGRASGNTIYF	TGCGCCAGCAGCCAAGATCCGGGTAGGGCCTCTGGAAACACCATATATTTT	.	TRBV4-3	TRBJ1-3	.
CASSLVRDGNEQFF	TGTGCCAGCAGCTTAGTCAGGGACGGCAATGAGCAGTTCTTC	.	TRBV7-2	TRBJ2-1	.
CASSPSPGGEQYF	TGTGCCAGCTCACCTAGCCCCGGGGGCGAGCAGTACTTC	.	TRBV18	TRBJ2-7	once
CASSDLIGVQYF	TGTGCCAGCAGTGACCTAATAGGGGTTCAGTACTTC	.	TRBV6-2/TRBV6-3	TRBJ2-4	.